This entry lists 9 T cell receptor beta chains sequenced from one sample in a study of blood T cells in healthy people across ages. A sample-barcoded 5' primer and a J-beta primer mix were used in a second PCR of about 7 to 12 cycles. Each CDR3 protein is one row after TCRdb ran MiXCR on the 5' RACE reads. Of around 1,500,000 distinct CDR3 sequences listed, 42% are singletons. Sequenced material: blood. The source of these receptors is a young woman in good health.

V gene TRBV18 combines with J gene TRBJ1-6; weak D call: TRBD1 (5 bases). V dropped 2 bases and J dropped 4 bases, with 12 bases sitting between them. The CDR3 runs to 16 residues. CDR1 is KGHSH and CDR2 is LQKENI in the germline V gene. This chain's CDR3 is CASSPMPGSYNSPLHF. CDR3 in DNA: TGTGCCAGCTCACCAATGCCAGGGTCTTATAATTCACCCCTCCACTTT.

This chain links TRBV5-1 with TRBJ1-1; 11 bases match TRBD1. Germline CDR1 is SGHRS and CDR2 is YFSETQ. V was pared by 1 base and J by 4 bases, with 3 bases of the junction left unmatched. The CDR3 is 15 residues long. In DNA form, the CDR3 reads TGCGCCAGCAGCTTGCCTGGGACAGGGGGCACTGAAGCTTTCTTT. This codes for CASSLPGTGGTEAFF.

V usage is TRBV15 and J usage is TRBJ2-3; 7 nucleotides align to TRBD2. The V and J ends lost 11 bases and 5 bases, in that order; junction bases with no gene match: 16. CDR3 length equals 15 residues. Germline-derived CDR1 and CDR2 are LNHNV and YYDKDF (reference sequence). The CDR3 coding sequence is TGTGCCTCCAACCCCGGACTAGTTCAGGGAGATACGCAGTATTTT. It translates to CASNPGLVQGDTQYF.

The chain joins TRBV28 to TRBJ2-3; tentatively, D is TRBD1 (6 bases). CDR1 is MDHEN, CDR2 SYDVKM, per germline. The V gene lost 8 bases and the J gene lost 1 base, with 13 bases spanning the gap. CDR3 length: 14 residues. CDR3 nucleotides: TGTGCCAGCGGAACCCCAGGGGGCACAGATACGCAGTATTTT. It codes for CASGTPGGTDTQYF.

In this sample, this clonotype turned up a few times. The CDR3 is CASGGLAGNEQFF. The CDR3 bases are TGTGCCAGCGGGGGACTAGCGGGCAATGAGCAGTTCTTC. This chain links TRBV28 with TRBJ2-1, with 12 bases aligning to TRBD2. There are 13 residues in the CDR3. J lost 6 bases, V lost 8 bases, and 2 bases had no gene match. The germline V gene encodes CDR1 MDHEN and CDR2 SYDVKM.

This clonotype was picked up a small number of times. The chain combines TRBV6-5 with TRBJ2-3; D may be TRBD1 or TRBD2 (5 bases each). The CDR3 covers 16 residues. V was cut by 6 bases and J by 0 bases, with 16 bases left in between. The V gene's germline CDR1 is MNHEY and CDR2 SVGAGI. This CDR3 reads CASRFLGGPSTDTQYF. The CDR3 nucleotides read TGTGCCAGCAGATTCCTTGGGGGACCTAGCACAGATACGCAGTATTTT.

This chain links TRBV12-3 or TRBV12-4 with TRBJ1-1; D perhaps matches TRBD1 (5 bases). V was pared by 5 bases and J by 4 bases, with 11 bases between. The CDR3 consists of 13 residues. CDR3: CASSPFQGTEAFF. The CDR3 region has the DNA TGTGCCAGCAGTCCGTTCCAGGGCACTGAAGCTTTCTTT.

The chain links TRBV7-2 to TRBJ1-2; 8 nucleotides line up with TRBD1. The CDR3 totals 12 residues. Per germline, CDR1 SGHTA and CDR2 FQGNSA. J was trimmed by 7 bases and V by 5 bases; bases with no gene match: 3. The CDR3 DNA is TGTGCCAGCAGCAATGACAGGGGTGGCTACACCTTC. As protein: CASSNDRGGYTF.

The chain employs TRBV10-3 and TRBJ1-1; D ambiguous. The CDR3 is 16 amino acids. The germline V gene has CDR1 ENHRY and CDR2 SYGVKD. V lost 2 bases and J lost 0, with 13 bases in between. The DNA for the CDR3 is TGTGCCATCAGTGAGCCAACGTTGTCCCTGAACACTGAAGCTTTCTTT. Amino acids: CAISEPTLSLNTEAFF.